The 3 T cell receptor beta chains in this list originate from one sample, sequenced in a study of STAT5B mutations in CD4+ large granular lymphocyte leukemia. The protocol was immunoSEQ multiplex PCR, while the TCRdb copy is restricted to in-frame clones and leaves out a portion. The sample shows about 34,000 clones, 69% of them seen only once. The sample consisted of CD4+ T cells from blood buffy coats. These receptors were taken from a human donor in good health.

To note about this clone: Other DNA sequences in the sample encode the same CDR3. J is TRBJ1-5 and V is TRBV4-1; D remains unclear. The germline V and J ends were trimmed by 4 bases and 3 bases, with 13 bases remaining between them. The CDR3 has 15 residues. Germline CDR1 reads MGHRA; CDR2 reads YSYEKL. The CDR3 here is CASSPLRQNNQPQHF. CDR3 nucleotides: TGCGCCAGCAGCCCGCTCCGGCAGAACAATCAGCCCCAGCATTTT.

The genes are TRBV7-2 and TRBJ1-2, with D possibly matching TRBD1 (6 bases). The germline gives CDR1 SGHTA, CDR2 FQGNSA. This CDR3 spans 12 amino acids. V lost 5 bases, J lost 7 bases, and 11 bases lay in between. The CDR3 spells CASSPRGVGYTF. The CDR3 nucleotides read TGTGCCAGCAGCCCCAGGGGCGTTGGCTACACCTTC.

This clone was seen a few times. The rearrangement uses TRBV6-6 and TRBJ2-1; the D gene is possibly TRBD2 (6 bases). This CDR3 contains 15 residues. In germline, CDR1 is MNHNY, CDR2 SVGAGI (reference sequence). V was pared by 4 bases and J by 7 bases, with 17 bases between. The CDR3 region is CASSWAGSRGNEQFF. The CDR3 region has the DNA TGTGCCAGCAGTTGGGCGGGATCTAGGGGAAATGAGCAGTTCTTC.